Listed below are T cell receptor beta chains from one sample, sequenced in a study of T cells in Graves' hyperthyroidism and ophthalmopathy. TCRdb ran MiXCR on the multiplex PCR reads and lists one entry per CDR3 protein. The sample has about 690,000 distinct CDR3 sequences, 15% to 20% seen once; the top ten hold about 16%. Sample: blood. The origin of the receptors is a man aged 45 to 65 with Graves' hyperthyroidism. Each CDR3 is given with its conserved first and last residue. Each record gives: V gene, clone size, D gene, J gene, CDR3 DNA, CDR3 protein. The D gene is left open where the match is weak. Size is omitted from some rows. Given values are once, few, many or a class for expanded clones.

TRBV12-3/TRBV12-4	many	TRBD1	TRBJ1-5	TGTGCCAGCAGTAGACAGGGTACGAGCAATCAGCCCCAGCATTTT	CASSRQGTSNQPQHF
TRBV4-3	few	NA	TRBJ2-7	TGCGCCAGCAGCCAAGAGGGCAGCTCTTACGAGCAGTACTTC	CASSQEGSSYEQYF
TRBV7-2	NA	TRBD2	TRBJ2-3	TGTGCCAGCAGCTTAGGGGGACTAGCGGGACGATCAGATACGCAGTATTTT	CASSLGGLAGRSDTQYF
TRBV5-1	NA	NA	TRBJ2-5	TGCGCCAGCAGCTCCCCAGGGAAAGAGACCCAGTACTTC	CASSSPGKETQYF
TRBV3-1	few	NA	TRBJ1-3	TGTGCCAGCAGCCAAGTCCCCGACGGGAGCTCTGGAAACACCATATATTTT	CASSQVPDGSSGNTIYF
TRBV9	many	TRBD2	TRBJ2-1	TGTGCCAGCAGCGCCCCAATGGGGGGGTACAATGAGCAGTTCTTC	CASSAPMGGYNEQFF
TRBV7-3	many	NA	TRBJ2-2	TGTGCCAGCAGCTTAAGTTTGGGGAACACCGGGGAGCTGTTTTTT	CASSLSLGNTGELFF
TRBV2	many	NA	TRBJ1-4	TGTGCCAGCAGTTACGAGGTTCTTAATGAAAAACTGTTTTTT	CASSYEVLNEKLFF
TRBV27	many	NA	TRBJ2-7	TGTGCCAGCAGTTCTGGGTCTACTCCCTCCTACGAGCAGTACTTC	CASSSGSTPSYEQYF
TRBV27	many	TRBD2	TRBJ2-5	TGTGCCAGCAGTTTAATACGGGAGGGCCTTGAGACCCAGTACTTC	CASSLIREGLETQYF
TRBV12-3/TRBV12-4	NA	NA	TRBJ1-1	TGTGCCAGCACCCTAGGGGAGTGGACTGAAGCTTTCTTT	CASTLGEWTEAFF
TRBV19	few	TRBD2	TRBJ2-7	TGTGCCAGTAGTCCCGACAGGCCCGGACTAGCGGGAGCCTACGAGCAGTACTTC	CASSPDRPGLAGAYEQYF
TRBV20-1	many	TRBD1	TRBJ1-1	TGCAGTGCGGTGACAGGGGGTGGCACTGAAGCTTTCTTT	CSAVTGGGTEAFF
TRBV15	few	NA	TRBJ2-7	TGTGCCACCAGCAGAGAGATGACCGTTAGGGAGACCTACGAGCAGTACTTC	CATSREMTVRETYEQYF
TRBV2	many	NA	TRBJ1-1	TGTGCCAGCGGTTCCAGGACCCCCACTGAAGCTTTCTTT	CASGSRTPTEAFF
TRBV7-9	few	NA	TRBJ1-2	TGTGCCAGCAGCCGCCCCAGGGTAGACTATGGCTACACCTTC	CASSRPRVDYGYTF
TRBV4-1	few	TRBD2	TRBJ2-3	TGCGCCAGCAGCCGGCAAGGGACTAGCGGGTCCAGGGATACGCAGTATTTT	CASSRQGTSGSRDTQYF
TRBV7-9	few	NA	TRBJ1-4	TGTGCCAGCAGCTCAGGGACGTCCCAACGGGAAAAACTGTTTTTT	CASSSGTSQREKLFF
TRBV12-3/TRBV12-4	few	NA	TRBJ2-3	TGTGCCAGCAGTCACAGGAGAATTGGCACAGATACGCAGTATTTT	CASSHRRIGTDTQYF
TRBV19	many	NA	TRBJ1-1	TGTGCCAGTAGGCGGCAGCGGGACACTGAAGCTTTCTTT	CASRRQRDTEAFF
TRBV7-2	few	TRBD2	TRBJ2-1	TGTGCCAGCAGCCAAAGCGGGAACTCCTACAATGAGCAGTTCTTC	CASSQSGNSYNEQFF
TRBV6-1	many	NA	TRBJ1-4	TGTGCCAGCAGCACGGGACCGCGAAATGAAAAACTGTTTTTT	CASSTGPRNEKLFF
TRBV6-1	many	TRBD1	TRBJ2-2	TGTGCCAGCAGGACAGGGGGCGATACCGGGGAGCTGTTTTTT	CASRTGGDTGELFF
TRBV12-3/TRBV12-4	many	NA	TRBJ2-2	TGTGCCAGCAGTCGGGGTGGCGGGGAGCTGTTTTTT	CASSRGGGELFF
TRBV6-1	few	NA	TRBJ2-3	TGTGCTTCTCGAGTAACTAGCACAGATACGCAGTATTTT	CASRVTSTDTQYF
TRBV7-2	NA	NA	TRBJ2-7	TGTGCCAGCAGCTTAGGTACCGGGTATGGATTCGAGCAGTACTTC	CASSLGTGYGFEQYF
TRBV6-5	few	NA	TRBJ2-1	TGTGCCAGCAGTTACGATTTTAGCGTCCCTTCGTTCTTC	CASSYDFSVPSFF
TRBV14	few	NA	TRBJ1-3	TGTGCCAGCAGTCCGACCTATCACCGGCCCCCAGGAAACACCATATATTTT	CASSPTYHRPPGNTIYF
TRBV11-2	many	TRBD1	TRBJ1-4	TGTGCCAGCAGTTCTACAGGGGTTTCAACTAATGAAAAACTGTTTTTT	CASSSTGVSTNEKLFF
TRBV28	many	TRBD2	TRBJ2-1	TGTGCCAGCAGCCTCCCCCACTGGCGGGAGTCGGGTGAGCAGTTCTTC	CASSLPHWRESGEQFF
TRBV11-2	many	NA	TRBJ2-5	TGTGCCAGCAGCCTAGTCGGAGGGCAAGAGACCCAGTACTTC	CASSLVGGQETQYF
TRBV10-3	NA	NA	TRBJ2-1	TGTGCCATCAGTGAGGGATACAATGAGCAGTTCTTC	CAISEGYNEQFF
TRBV28	many	TRBD1	TRBJ1-2	TGTGCCAGCAGTCCAAGACAGGGTGTTGCGTCGGACTATGGCTACACCTTC	CASSPRQGVASDYGYTF
TRBV11-1	many	TRBD1	TRBJ2-7	TGTGCCAGCAGTACCGGGACAGGGCGCGAGCAGTACTTC	CASSTGTGREQYF
TRBV6-1	few	NA	TRBJ2-1	TGTGCCAGCGGTCGACAGCCCTCCTACAATGAGCAGTTCTTC	CASGRQPSYNEQFF
TRBV28	NA	NA	TRBJ2-7	TGTGCCAGCACCCCTAGTAGGGGAGTCTACGAGCAGTACTTC	CASTPSRGVYEQYF
TRBV20-1	few	NA	TRBJ2-3	TGCAGTGCGATACTAAGTCCAGCGGAGATTACGCAGTATTTT	CSAILSPAEITQYF
TRBV11-2	few	NA	TRBJ2-2	TGTGCCAGCAGCTACCAGATAAACACCGGGGAGCTGTTTTTT	CASSYQINTGELFF
TRBV10-2	many	NA	TRBJ2-7	TGCGCCAGCAGTGATCATGGCGGGCGAACCGACGAGCAGTACTTC	CASSDHGGRTDEQYF
TRBV19	NA	TRBD2	TRBJ2-1	TGTGCCAGTAGGCGACTAGCGGGAGAGCTGGGTGAGCAGTTCTTC	CASRRLAGELGEQFF
TRBV4-3	NA	NA	TRBJ1-1	TGCGCCAGCAGCTCCGTGACTGGGGGGAACACTGAAGCTTTCTTT	CASSSVTGGNTEAFF
TRBV2	many	NA	TRBJ1-2	TGTGCCAGCAGGAACGGCAGGGGCGAACTCTATGGCTACACCTTC	CASRNGRGELYGYTF
TRBV28	many	NA	TRBJ1-1	TGTGCCACCACAGAAGTAAACACTGAAGCTTTCTTT	CATTEVNTEAFF
TRBV3-1	many	TRBD2	TRBJ2-7	TGTGCCAGCAGCCATCGGGGGGATTTACGTTACGAGCAGTACTTC	CASSHRGDLRYEQYF
TRBV4-3	NA	NA	TRBJ2-2	TGCGCCAGCAGCCGAAAGGGCAGGGCCGATCCACGCTATGGCACCGGGGAGCTGTTTTTT	CASSRKGRADPRYGTGELFF
TRBV14	NA	NA	TRBJ2-1	TGTGCCAGCAGCCAAGACCGGGACTCCTTATACAATGAGCAGTTCTTC	CASSQDRDSLYNEQFF
TRBV7-9	NA	NA	TRBJ2-2	TGTGCCAGCAGCCCCGTTTCAGGGGTCGGGGAGCTGTTTTTT	CASSPVSGVGELFF
TRBV11-2	many	NA	TRBJ2-7	TGTGCCAGCAGCACACGACAGTCCCACGAGCAGTACTTC	CASSTRQSHEQYF
TRBV28	many	NA	TRBJ2-7	TGTGCCAGCAGCTTAGTGGACGAGCAGTACTTC	CASSLVDEQYF
TRBV28	NA	NA	TRBJ1-1	TGTGCCAGCTTGGACACTGAAGCTTTCTTT	CASLDTEAFF
TRBV28	many	NA	TRBJ2-7	TGTGCCAGCAGTGGGGACAACCCCTACGAGCAGTACTTC	CASSGDNPYEQYF
TRBV9	NA	NA	TRBJ2-2	TGTGCCAGCAGCGGGACAGAGAACACCGGGGAGCTGTTTTTT	CASSGTENTGELFF